This section outlines one T cell receptor (beta chain) sequence together with its context. The table came from immunoSEQ multiplex PCR; TCRdb's copy has only in-frame clones and leaves some out. The sample has some 300,000 clones; roughly 91% are singletons. The sample originates from a study of blood T cell repertoires in COVID-19. Study overall: Recovery among Cohort 3 donors was established by two negative PCRs, clearance, or symptom resolution. Sites across the United States, Italy and Spain contributed samples from acute and convalescent COVID-19.

Adults between about 18 and 89 years of age took part from more than 20 US areas. Categorization into cohorts depended on clinical history that participants reported. The sequencing input was PBMCs or T cells enriched from blood (not recorded which). This clonotype was obtained from a woman aged 60-75 years in a cohort exposed to, infected with or recovered from COVID-19 (not recorded which).

The CDR3 nucleotides are TGTGCCAGCATCACGGGGGGAGTGGCCCTGAACACTGAAGCTTTCTTT. Amino acid sequence: CASITGGVALNTEAFF. This sequence joins TRBV28 and TRBJ1-1; possibly TRBD1 for D (5 bases). Between the trimmed V and J ends, which lost 7 bases and 0 bases, there was a span of 18 bases. Looked up from germline, CDR1 is MDHEN and CDR2 is SYDVKM. The CDR3 length is 16 residues.